This TCR beta chain was obtained from a study of blood T cells in healthy people across ages. Broader study findings: Naive CD4+ cell counts and diversity both ran higher in long-lived than in aged donors.

The study recruited healthy Caucasian donors from Russia who were aged about 6 to 90. CDR3 size: 15 residues. Trimming cost V 1 base and J 2 bases, with 10 bases left between them. Germline-derived CDR1 and CDR2 are LGHNA and YSLEER. It was with a sample-barcoded 5' primer and a J-beta primer mix that a second PCR of roughly 7 to 11 cycles was run. The authors tagged each cDNA molecule using a template-switch adaptor with 12 random nucleotides. TCRdb fed the 5' RACE reads into MiXCR, producing one record per CDR3 protein. The profile shows around 790,000 distinct CDR3 sequences, around two fifths of them singletons. This clonotype was seen repeatedly, ten times or more. Its antigen is unknown.

The material sequenced was blood. This clonotype originated in a man in his sixties in good health. The rearrangement joins TRBV4-3 to TRBJ2-3; D ambiguous. The CDR3 nucleotides are TGCGCCAGCAGCCAAGCGGTTGCCCCCACAGATACGCAGTATTTT. Its protein is CASSQAVAPTDTQYF.